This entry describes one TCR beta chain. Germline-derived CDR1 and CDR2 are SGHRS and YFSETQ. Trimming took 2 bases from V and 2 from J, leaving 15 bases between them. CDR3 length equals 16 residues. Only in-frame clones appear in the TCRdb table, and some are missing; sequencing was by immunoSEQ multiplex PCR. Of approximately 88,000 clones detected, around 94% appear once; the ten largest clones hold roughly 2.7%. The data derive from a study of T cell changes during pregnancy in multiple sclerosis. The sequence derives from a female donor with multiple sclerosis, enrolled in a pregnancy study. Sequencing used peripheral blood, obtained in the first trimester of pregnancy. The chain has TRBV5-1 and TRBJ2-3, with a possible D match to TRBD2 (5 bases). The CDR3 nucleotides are TGCGCCAGCAGCTTCGGGCGAAGCGGCCCCACAGATACGCAGTATTTT. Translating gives CASSFGRSGPTDTQYF.